The clone carrying this T cell receptor beta chain was seen many times. These data are taken from a study of T cells in Graves' hyperthyroidism and ophthalmopathy. The investigators amplified TCR beta CDR3 regions from RNA transcripts. The study used the HTBI primer set for a first-round RT-PCR of the TCR CDR3. TCRdb redid the calling of the multiplex PCR reads with MiXCR, one entry per CDR3 protein. This table has 250,000 to 300,000 distinct CDR3 sequences, roughly 15% appearing once. Stability of Graves' hyperthyroidism was defined as absent ophthalmopathy progression within 18 months. What was sequenced was blood. The receptor was isolated from a woman between 40 and 55 years old with Graves' hyperthyroidism.

CDR3 in amino acids: CASSVATNTGELFF. The CDR3 coding sequence is TGTGCCAGCAGCGTTGCCACCAACACCGGGGAGCTGTTTTTT. The V gene is TRBV9, the J gene TRBJ2-2; D gene ambiguous. Trimming took off 2 bases at V and 2 bases at J, with 7 bases between the two ends. CDR1 and CDR2 from the germline V gene are SGDLS and YYNGEE. The CDR3 is made up of 14 amino acids. The variable domain in full, with the rest retrieved from reference TRBV9 and TRBJ2-2, is DSGVTQTPKHLITATGQRVTLRCSPRSGDLSVYWYQQSLDQGLQFLIQYYNGEERAKGNILERFSAQQFPDLHSELNLSSLELGDSALYFCASSVATNTGELFFGEGSRLTVL.